This is a list of T cell receptor beta chains from one sample in a study of OX40 agonist ivuxolimab in advanced cancers. The protocol was immunoSEQ multiplex PCR, while the TCRdb copy is restricted to in-frame clones and leaves out a portion. The sample holds around 100,000 clones, 90% seen once. The starting material was CD4+ or CD8+ T cells sorted from blood, obtained in a trial of the OX40 agonist ivuxolimab. These receptors came from an adult with an advanced solid tumor such as melanoma, head and neck, liver or kidney cancer. Both conserved end residues are part of each CDR3. A D gene is named only where the DNA matches it firmly.

v_call,d_call,j_call,cdr3_aa
TRBV19,.,TRBJ1-5,CASSSDQVSNQPQHF
TRBV5-4,TRBD1,TRBJ2-7,CASSLQGARYEQYF
TRBV4-3,.,TRBJ1-1,CASSQGPAGLNTEAFF
TRBV9,TRBD2,TRBJ2-3,CASSVGASGSTDTQYF
TRBV19,.,TRBJ2-1,CASMQVSGGVGEQFF
TRBV18,.,TRBJ2-1,CASSPRGSSYNEQFF
TRBV7-2,.,TRBJ2-3,CASSSGTDTQYF
TRBV29-1,.,TRBJ2-3,CSAQGVSPDTQYF
TRBV5-4,.,TRBJ1-5,CASSRGYEGNQPQHF
TRBV14,.,TRBJ2-7,CASSQDLRGSYEQYF
TRBV7-2,TRBD2,TRBJ2-3,CASSLQRELDTQYF
TRBV7-8,.,TRBJ2-1,CASSLITGGIGNEQFF
TRBV6-5,.,TRBJ1-1,CASMRVMNTEAFF
TRBV7-2,TRBD1,TRBJ2-7,CASSLGPGGVSEQYF
TRBV5-1,.,TRBJ2-2,CASTNRPGELFF
TRBV11-2,.,TRBJ2-5,CASSLGVGGLQETQYF
TRBV9,TRBD2,TRBJ2-2,CASSVAPGGYTGELFF
TRBV19,TRBD2,TRBJ2-4,CASSVTSGRGLAKNIQYF
TRBV7-9,TRBD1,TRBJ2-7,CASSLAGWDRRAEQYF
TRBV2,TRBD2,TRBJ2-1,CASRRTSRYNEQFF
TRBV5-5,.,TRBJ2-7,CASSKRADYEQYF
TRBV7-2,TRBD2,TRBJ2-7,CASSLSTSGIYEQYF
TRBV4-1,.,TRBJ2-5,CASSQGRGLDQETQYF
TRBV5-1,TRBD2,TRBJ2-1,CASSLTEAGPYNEQFF
TRBV7-9,.,TRBJ1-2,CASSFKGGVVYGYTF
TRBV2,.,TRBJ2-7,CASSESRTYEQYF
TRBV7-2,TRBD2,TRBJ2-7,CASSPSGSSYEQYF
TRBV7-2,.,TRBJ2-7,CASSTQGGNYEQYF
TRBV30,TRBD1,TRBJ1-4,CAWDRQGGEKLFF
TRBV4-1,.,.,CASSQDVMAYEQYF
TRBV7-2,.,TRBJ1-5,CASSPGRNSNQPQHF
TRBV19,.,TRBJ1-1,CASSMGGFGEAFF
TRBV28,.,TRBJ1-4,CASGGGNEKLFF
TRBV6-1,.,TRBJ2-7,CASSEGRANEQYF
TRBV7-9,.,TRBJ1-4,CASSLALAGNEKLFF
TRBV5-6,TRBD2,TRBJ2-3,CASSLELAGADTQYF
TRBV7-2,.,TRBJ2-2,CASRDSPYTYTGELFF
TRBV5-1,.,TRBJ1-2,CASSSDARSYGNYGYTF
TRBV11-3,.,TRBJ2-1,CASSLDSQGSYNEQFF
TRBV28,.,TRBJ1-3,CASSSPPGNTIYF
TRBV7-2,.,TRBJ2-1,CASSPFRHNEQFF
TRBV5-5,TRBD2,TRBJ2-3,CASSMRLAGVFGTDTQYF
TRBV11-2,TRBD2,.,CASSPGLAGAYEQYF
TRBV11-2,.,TRBJ1-1,CASSPNAQGMNTEAFF
TRBV7-8,.,TRBJ1-1,CASSFGGPLTEAFF
TRBV7-2,TRBD2,TRBJ2-5,CASSALAGGLETQYF
TRBV5-5,.,TRBJ2-7,CASSLLAYEQYF
TRBV6-1,TRBD1,TRBJ1-5,CASWDRVRDQPQHF
TRBV18,.,TRBJ1-4,CATRDGLNEKLFF
TRBV9,TRBD1,TRBJ1-3,CASSREGQASGNTIYF
TRBV19,.,TRBJ2-2,CASSIAAIANTGELFF
TRBV6-1,TRBD2,TRBJ2-2,CASSVRSGRAYTGELFF